The entry that follows covers one T cell receptor (beta chain) sequence. The data are from a study of CDR3 diversity in severe acne. CDR3 size: 14 residues. CDR1 SGHTA and CDR2 FQGTGA come from the germline V gene. TCRdb re-derived calls from the PCR reads in MiXCR, one entry per CDR3 protein. The table shows about 93,000 distinct CDR3 sequences, with roughly 52% occurring only once. The TCR was taken from a male donor in good health, serving as a control. V and J are TRBV7-3 and TRBJ2-5; tentatively, D is TRBD1 or TRBD2 (6 bases each). The end of the DNA fits TRBJ2-7 better, so the J call may be wrong. Specimen: blood. CDR3 sequence reads: CASSSQTGAGEQYF. The CDR3 DNA reads as TGTGCCAGCAGCTCGCAGACGGGGGCGGGCGAGCAGTACTTC.